This is a list of T cell receptor beta chains from one sample in a study of cytomegalovirus exposure and HLA in healthy donors. This table comes from immunoSEQ multiplex PCR, and its TCRdb copy is limited to in-frame clones, with some not included. The sample contains roughly 100,000 clones, 75% to 80% of which appear only once. The specimen was PBMCs. Receptor source: a male donor in good health and CMV-seropositive. The CDR3 runs from the conserved cysteine through the conserved F or W. A D gene is named only where the DNA matches it firmly. Rows may omit the clone size; those that give it use once, few, many or a size class.

abundance	v_gene	d_gene	j_gene	CDR3aa	CDR3nt
-	TRBV7-2	TRBD2	TRBJ2-3	CASSLLAGSSDTQYF	TGTGCCAGCAGCCTATTAGCGGGGTCCTCGGATACGCAGTATTTT
-	TRBV7-9	TRBD2	TRBJ2-1	CASSLRAGGTYNEQFF	TGTGCCAGCAGCTTAAGGGCGGGAGGGACCTACAATGAGCAGTTCTTC
-	TRBV7-2	TRBD1	TRBJ2-5	CASSRRQGQETQYF	TGTGCCAGCAGCCGCCGACAGGGACAAGAGACCCAGTACTTC
-	TRBV18	-	TRBJ1-3	CASSSGLGLSGNTIYF	TGTGCCAGCTCGTCAGGGTTGGGGCTCTCTGGAAACACCATATATTTT
-	TRBV2	TRBD1	TRBJ2-7	CASSPLQGSSYEQYF	TGTGCCAGCAGCCCTTTACAGGGGAGCTCCTACGAGCAGTACTTC
-	TRBV9	-	TRBJ2-2	CASSVGASNTGELFF	TGTGCCAGCAGCGTAGGGGCTTCGAACACCGGGGAGCTGTTTTTT
-	TRBV18	TRBD2	TRBJ2-3	CASSPLLAGGTSTDTQYF	TGTGCCAGCTCACCACTACTAGCGGGAGGCACTAGCACAGATACGCAGTATTTT
-	TRBV20-1	-	TRBJ1-2	CSVRDGYTF	TGCAGTGTTCGGGATGGCTACACCTTC
-	TRBV5-1	-	TRBJ1-4	CASSFAGNPDTNEKLFF	TGCGCCAGCAGCTTTGCGGGGAACCCCGATACTAATGAAAAACTGTTTTTT
-	TRBV11-1	TRBD2	TRBJ2-5	CASSSQKGLAGGAQYF	TGTGCCAGCAGCTCCCAGAAGGGACTAGCGGGAGGGGCCCAGTACTTC
-	TRBV19	TRBD1	TRBJ1-5	CASSVDRGSNQPQHF	TGTGCCAGTAGTGTGGACAGGGGGAGCAATCAGCCCCAGCATTTT
-	TRBV6-5	-	TRBJ1-4	CASSQQAPGGEKLFF	TGTGCCAGCAGTCAACAGGCCCCGGGAGGTGAAAAACTGTTTTTT
-	TRBV7-9	-	TRBJ2-7	CSSSFRGVYEQYF	TGTTCCAGCAGCTTCAGGGGAGTCTACGAGCAGTACTTC
-	TRBV5-1	TRBD1	TRBJ1-2	CASSLGLQGLHGYTF	TGCGCCAGCAGCTTGGGTCTACAGGGGCTCCATGGCTACACCTTC
-	TRBV5-1	-	TRBJ2-3	CASTPGLSTDTQYF	TGCGCCAGCACCCCCGGACTAAGCACAGATACGCAGTATTTT
-	TRBV11-2	-	TRBJ2-1	CASSLIPTDEQFF	TGTGCCAGCAGCTTAATACCAACAGATGAGCAGTTCTTC
-	TRBV2	-	TRBJ2-7	CASSDSPGSYEQSF	TGTGCCAGCAGTGACTCCCCGGGGTCCTACGAGCAGTCCTTC
-	TRBV29-1	TRBD1	TRBJ1-2	CSVYGDSYGYTF	TGCAGCGTTTATGGGGACAGCTATGGCTACACCTTC
few	TRBV7-6	-	TRBJ2-7	CASSAVGAGEQYF	TGTGCCAGCAGCGCTGTAGGGGCAGGCGAGCAGTACTTC
few	TRBV5-4	TRBD2	TRBJ2-1	CASSLGGTSGTNEQFF	TGTGCCAGCAGCTTGGGAGGGACTAGCGGTACAAATGAGCAGTTCTTC
-	TRBV2	-	TRBJ2-1	CASSSYSSYNEQFF	TGTGCCAGCAGTTCTTACAGCTCCTACAATGAGCAGTTCTTC
-	TRBV10-3	-	TRBJ1-5	CAISEGRTAGDQPQHF	TGTGCCATCAGTGAGGGGCGCACCGCGGGGGATCAGCCCCAGCATTTT
-	TRBV7-9	-	TRBJ1-1	CASSLEARRAFF	TGTGCCAGCAGCTTAGAGGCCAGGCGAGCTTTCTTT
once	TRBV11-1	TRBD1	TRBJ2-7	CASRQGTVGEQYF	TGTGCCAGCAGACAGGGGACCGTCGGCGAGCAGTACTTC
-	TRBV6-5	-	TRBJ1-3	CASSYSSGSGNTIYF	TGTGCCAGCAGTTACTCGAGCGGCTCTGGAAACACCATATATTTT
-	TRBV4-2	TRBD2	TRBJ2-1	CASSQASGALGRMTQFF	TGTGCCAGCAGCCAAGCTAGCGGTGCCCTCGGTCGGATGACGCAGTTCTTC
-	TRBV5-4	-	TRBJ1-2	CASSLEQPRGGYTF	TGTGCCAGCAGTTTGGAACAGCCCCGAGGGGGCTACACCTTC
-	TRBV18	-	TRBJ2-5	CASSPPSQETQYF	TGTGCCAGCTCACCACCCAGTCAAGAGACCCAGTACTTC
once	TRBV4-3	-	TRBJ2-1	CASSLDLTSGGYNEQFF	TGCGCCAGCAGCCTGGATCTAACGAGCGGAGGCTACAATGAGCAGTTCTTC
-	TRBV28	-	TRBJ1-2	CASRGGGSNYGYTF	TGTGCCAGCAGGGGCGGGGGTAGTAACTATGGCTACACCTTC
-	TRBV13	TRBD2	TRBJ2-5	CASSLGLAGQETQYF	TGTGCCAGCAGCCTTGGACTAGCGGGACAAGAGACCCAGTACTTC
-	TRBV7-8	-	TRBJ1-2	CASSNHGGDGYTF	TGTGCCAGCAGCAATCACGGGGGTGACGGCTACACCTTC